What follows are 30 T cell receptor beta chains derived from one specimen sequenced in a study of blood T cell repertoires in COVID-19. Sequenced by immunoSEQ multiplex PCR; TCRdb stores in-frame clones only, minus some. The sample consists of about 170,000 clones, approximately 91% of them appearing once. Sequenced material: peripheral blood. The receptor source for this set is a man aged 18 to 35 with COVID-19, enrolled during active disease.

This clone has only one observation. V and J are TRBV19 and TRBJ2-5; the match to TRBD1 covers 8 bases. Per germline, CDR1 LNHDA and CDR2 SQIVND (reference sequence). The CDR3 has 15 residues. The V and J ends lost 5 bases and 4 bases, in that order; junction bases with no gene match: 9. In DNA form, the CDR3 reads TGTGCCAGTAGTCCAATCACAGGGGGTGGAGAGACCCAGTACTTC. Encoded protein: CASSPITGGGETQYF.

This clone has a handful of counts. CDR3 sequence (DNA): TGTGCCAGCAAGGGACAGTTTTATAGCAATCAGCCCCAGCATTTT. Protein product: CASKGQFYSNQPQHF. The rearrangement uses TRBV6-5 and TRBJ1-5; TRBD1 aligns across 7 bases. This CDR3 region has 15 residues. CDR1 MNHEY and CDR2 SVGAGI come from the germline V gene. Trimming took 7 bases from V and 0 from J; bases not matched to a gene: 6.

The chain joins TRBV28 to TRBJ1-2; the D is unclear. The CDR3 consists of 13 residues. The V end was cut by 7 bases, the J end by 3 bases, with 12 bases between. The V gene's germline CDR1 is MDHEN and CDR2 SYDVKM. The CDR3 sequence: CASTNNRDYGYTF. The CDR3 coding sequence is TGTGCCAGCACCAACAACCGGGACTATGGCTACACCTTC.

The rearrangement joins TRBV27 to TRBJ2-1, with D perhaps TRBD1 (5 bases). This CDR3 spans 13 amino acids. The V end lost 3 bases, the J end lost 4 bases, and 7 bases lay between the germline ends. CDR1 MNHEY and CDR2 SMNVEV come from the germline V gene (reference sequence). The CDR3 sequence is CASSLQGYNEQFF. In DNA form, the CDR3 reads TGTGCCAGCAGTTTGCAGGGTTACAATGAGCAGTTCTTC.

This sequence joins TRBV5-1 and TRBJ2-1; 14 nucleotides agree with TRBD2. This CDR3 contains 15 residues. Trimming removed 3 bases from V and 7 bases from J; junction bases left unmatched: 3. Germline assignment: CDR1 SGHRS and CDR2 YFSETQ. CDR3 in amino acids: CASSSGTSGRNEQFF. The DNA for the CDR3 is TGCGCCAGCAGCTCCGGGACTAGCGGGAGAAATGAGCAGTTCTTC.

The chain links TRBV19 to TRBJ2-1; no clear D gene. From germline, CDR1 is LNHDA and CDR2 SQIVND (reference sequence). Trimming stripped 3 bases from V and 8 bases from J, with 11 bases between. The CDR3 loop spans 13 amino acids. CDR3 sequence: CASSIVGTYEQFF. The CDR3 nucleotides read TGTGCCAGTAGTATCGTTGGCACCTATGAGCAGTTCTTC.

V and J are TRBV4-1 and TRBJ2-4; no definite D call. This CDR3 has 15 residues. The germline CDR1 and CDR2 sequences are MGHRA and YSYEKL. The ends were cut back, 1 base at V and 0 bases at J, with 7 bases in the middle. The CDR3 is CASSQVELAKNIQYF. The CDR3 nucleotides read TGCGCCAGCAGCCAAGTGGAGCTAGCCAAAAACATTCAGTACTTC.

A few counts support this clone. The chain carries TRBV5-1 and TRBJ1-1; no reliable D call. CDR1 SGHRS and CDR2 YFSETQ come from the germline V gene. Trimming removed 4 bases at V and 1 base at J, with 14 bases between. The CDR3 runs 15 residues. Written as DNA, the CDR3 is TGCGCCAGCAGCCCCCTTCCCGCAGAGAACACTGAAGCTTTCTTT. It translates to CASSPLPAENTEAFF. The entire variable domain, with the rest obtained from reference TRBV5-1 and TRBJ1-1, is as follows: KAGVTQTPRYLIKTRGQQVTLSCSPISGHRSVSWYQQTPGQGLQFLFEYFSETQRNKGNFPGRFSGRQFSNSRSEMNVSTLELGDSALYLCASSPLPAENTEAFFGQGTRLTVV.

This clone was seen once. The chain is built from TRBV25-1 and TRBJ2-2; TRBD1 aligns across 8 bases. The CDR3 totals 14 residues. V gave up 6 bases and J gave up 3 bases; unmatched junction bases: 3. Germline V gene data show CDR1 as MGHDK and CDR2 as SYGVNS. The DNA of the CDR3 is TGTGCCAGCAGCGAGACAGGGGACACCGGGGAGCTGTTTTTT. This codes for CASSETGDTGELFF.

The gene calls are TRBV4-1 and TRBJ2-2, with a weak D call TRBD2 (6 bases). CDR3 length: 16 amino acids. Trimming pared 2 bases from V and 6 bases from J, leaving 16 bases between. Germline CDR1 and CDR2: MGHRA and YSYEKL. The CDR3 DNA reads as TGCGCCAGCAGCCAAAGATCAATAGGAGGGGCCGGGGAGCTGTTTTTT. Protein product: CASSQRSIGGAGELFF.

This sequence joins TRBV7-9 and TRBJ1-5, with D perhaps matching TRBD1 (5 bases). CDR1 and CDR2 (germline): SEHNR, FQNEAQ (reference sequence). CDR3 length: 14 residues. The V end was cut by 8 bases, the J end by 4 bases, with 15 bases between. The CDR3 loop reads CASSRDSSNQPQHF. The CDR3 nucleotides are TGTGCCAGCTCGCGTGACAGCTCAAATCAGCCCCAGCATTTT.

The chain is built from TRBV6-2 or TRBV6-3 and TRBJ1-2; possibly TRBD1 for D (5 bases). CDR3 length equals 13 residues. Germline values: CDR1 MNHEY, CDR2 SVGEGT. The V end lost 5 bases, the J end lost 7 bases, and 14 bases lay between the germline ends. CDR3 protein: CASSTGLVAGYTF. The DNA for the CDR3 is TGTGCCAGCAGTACAGGTCTGGTCGCTGGCTACACCTTC.

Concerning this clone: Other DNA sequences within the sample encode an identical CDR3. In nucleotides, the CDR3 is TGTGCCAGCAGCTTAAGGGGATCCTACAATGAGCAGTTCTTC. This translates into CASSLRGSYNEQFF. The chain recombines TRBV7-2 with TRBJ2-1, with D perhaps TRBD1 (5 bases). Germline V gene data show CDR1 as SGHTA and CDR2 as FQGNSA. The CDR3 is 14 residues long. Trimming shortened V by 2 bases and J by 1 base, and 6 bases separated the two germline ends.

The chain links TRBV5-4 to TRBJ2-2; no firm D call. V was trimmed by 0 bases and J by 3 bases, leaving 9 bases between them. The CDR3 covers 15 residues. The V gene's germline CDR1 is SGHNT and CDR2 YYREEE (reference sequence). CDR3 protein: CASSLGSPYTGELFF. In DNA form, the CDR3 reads TGTGCCAGCAGCTTGGGGAGTCCCTACACCGGGGAGCTGTTTTTT.

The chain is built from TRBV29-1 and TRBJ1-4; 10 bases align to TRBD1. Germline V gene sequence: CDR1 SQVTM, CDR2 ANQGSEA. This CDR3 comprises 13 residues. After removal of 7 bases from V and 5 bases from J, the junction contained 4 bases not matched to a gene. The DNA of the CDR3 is TGCAGCGCACGGACAGGGGGAAATGAAAAACTGTTTTTT. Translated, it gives CSARTGGNEKLFF. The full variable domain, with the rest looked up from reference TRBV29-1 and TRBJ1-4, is SAVISQKPSRDICQRGTSLTIQCQVDSQVTMMFWYRQQPGQSLTLIATANQGSEATYESGFVIDKFPISRPNLTFSTLTVSNMSPEDSSIYLCSARTGGNEKLFFGSGTQLSVL.

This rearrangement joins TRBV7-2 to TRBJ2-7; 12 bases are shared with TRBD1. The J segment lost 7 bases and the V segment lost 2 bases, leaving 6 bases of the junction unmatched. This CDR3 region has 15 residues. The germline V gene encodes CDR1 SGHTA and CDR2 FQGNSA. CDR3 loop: CASSLSGTGGGEQYF. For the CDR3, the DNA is TGTGCCAGCAGCTTATCCGGGACAGGGGGCGGAGAGCAGTACTTC.

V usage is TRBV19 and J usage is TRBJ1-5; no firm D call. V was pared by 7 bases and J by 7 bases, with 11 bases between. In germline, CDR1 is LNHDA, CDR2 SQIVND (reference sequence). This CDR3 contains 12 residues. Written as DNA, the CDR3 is TGTGCCAGTATGCGAGGTGGCCAGCCCCAGCATTTT. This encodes CASMRGGQPQHF.

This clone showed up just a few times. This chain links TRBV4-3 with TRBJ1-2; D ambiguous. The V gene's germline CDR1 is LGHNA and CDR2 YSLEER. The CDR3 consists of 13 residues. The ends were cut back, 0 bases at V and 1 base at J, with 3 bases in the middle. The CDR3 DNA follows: TGCGCCAGCAGCCAAGAACTTAACTATGGCTACACCTTC. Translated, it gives CASSQELNYGYTF.

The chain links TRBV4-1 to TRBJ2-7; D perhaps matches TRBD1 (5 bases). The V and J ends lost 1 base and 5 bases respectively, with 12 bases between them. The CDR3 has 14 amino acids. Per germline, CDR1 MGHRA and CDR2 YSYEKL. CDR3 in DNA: TGCGCCAGCAGCCAAGTTGGCCAAGGGGACGAGCAGTACTTC. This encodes CASSQVGQGDEQYF.

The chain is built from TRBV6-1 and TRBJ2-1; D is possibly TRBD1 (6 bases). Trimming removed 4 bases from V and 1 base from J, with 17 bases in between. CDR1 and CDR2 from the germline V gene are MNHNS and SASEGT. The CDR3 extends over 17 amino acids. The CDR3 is CASSAPWTVRSYNEQFF. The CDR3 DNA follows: TGTGCCAGCAGTGCCCCCTGGACAGTAAGATCCTACAATGAGCAGTTCTTC.

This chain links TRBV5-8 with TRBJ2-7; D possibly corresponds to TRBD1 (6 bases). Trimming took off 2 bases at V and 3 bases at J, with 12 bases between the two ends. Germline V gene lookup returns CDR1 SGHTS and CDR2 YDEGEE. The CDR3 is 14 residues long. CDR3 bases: TGTGCCAGCAGCTTCGGGGACACAGTCTACGAGCAGTACTTC. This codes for CASSFGDTVYEQYF. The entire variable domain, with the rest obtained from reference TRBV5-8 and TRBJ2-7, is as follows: EAGVTQSPTHLIKTRGQQATLRCSPISGHTSVYWYQQALGLGLQFLLWYDEGEERNRGNFPPRFSGRQFPNYSSELNVNALELEDSALYLCASSFGDTVYEQYFGPGTRLTVT.

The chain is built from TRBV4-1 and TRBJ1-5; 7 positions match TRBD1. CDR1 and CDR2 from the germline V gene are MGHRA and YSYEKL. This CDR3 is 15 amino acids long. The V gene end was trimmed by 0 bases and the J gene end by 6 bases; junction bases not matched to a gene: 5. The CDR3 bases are TGCGCCAGCAGCCAAGATCGACAGGGAGGTCAGCCCCAGCATTTT. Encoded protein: CASSQDRQGGQPQHF.

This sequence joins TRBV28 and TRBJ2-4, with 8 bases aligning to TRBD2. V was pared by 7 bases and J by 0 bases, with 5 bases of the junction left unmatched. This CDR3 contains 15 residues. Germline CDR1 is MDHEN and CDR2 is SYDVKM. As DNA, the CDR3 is TGTGCCAGCACCTCTAGCGGGTTAGCCAAAAACATTCAGTACTTC. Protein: CASTSSGLAKNIQYF.

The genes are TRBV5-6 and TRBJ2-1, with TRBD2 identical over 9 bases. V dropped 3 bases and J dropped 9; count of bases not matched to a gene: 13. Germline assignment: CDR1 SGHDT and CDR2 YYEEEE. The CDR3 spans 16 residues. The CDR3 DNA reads TGTGCCAGCAGCTCTCTTTGGGCGGGAGGGCGAGGTGAGCAGTTCTTC. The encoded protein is CASSSLWAGGRGEQFF.

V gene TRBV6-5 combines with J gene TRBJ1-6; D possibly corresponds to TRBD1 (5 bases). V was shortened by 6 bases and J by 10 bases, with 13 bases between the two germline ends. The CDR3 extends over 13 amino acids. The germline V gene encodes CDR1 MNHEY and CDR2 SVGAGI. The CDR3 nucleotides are TGTGCCAGCAGCGACAGCCCCAGGTCACCCCTCCACTTT. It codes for CASSDSPRSPLHF.

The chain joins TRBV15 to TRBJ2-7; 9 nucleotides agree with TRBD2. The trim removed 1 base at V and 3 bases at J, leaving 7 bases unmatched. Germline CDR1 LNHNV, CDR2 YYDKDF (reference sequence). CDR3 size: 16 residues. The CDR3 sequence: CATSRVREGLDYEQYF. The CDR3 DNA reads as TGTGCCACCAGCAGAGTGCGGGAGGGCCTCGACTACGAGCAGTACTTC. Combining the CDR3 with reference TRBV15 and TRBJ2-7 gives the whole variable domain DAMVIQNPRYQVTQFGKPVTLSCSQTLNHNVMYWYQQKSSQAPKLLFHYYDKDFNNEADTPDNFQSRRPNTSFCFLDIRSPGLGDTAMYLCATSRVREGLDYEQYFGPGTRLTVT.

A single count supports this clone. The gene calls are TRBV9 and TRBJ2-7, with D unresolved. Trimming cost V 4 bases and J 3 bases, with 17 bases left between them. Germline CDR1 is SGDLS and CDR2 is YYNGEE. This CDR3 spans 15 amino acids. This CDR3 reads CASSLTDVGLYEQYF. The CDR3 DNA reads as TGTGCCAGCAGCCTGACCGATGTGGGCCTCTACGAGCAGTACTTC.

CDR3 coding DNA: TGTGCCAGCAGCTCGGGATCGTACGATGGCTACACCTTC. Its translation: CASSSGSYDGYTF. The V gene is TRBV7-2, the J gene TRBJ1-2, with D unclear. Deletions cut 4 bases from V and 6 bases from J, with 12 bases between. The CDR3 extends over 13 amino acids. Germline V lookup: CDR1 SGHTA, CDR2 FQGNSA.

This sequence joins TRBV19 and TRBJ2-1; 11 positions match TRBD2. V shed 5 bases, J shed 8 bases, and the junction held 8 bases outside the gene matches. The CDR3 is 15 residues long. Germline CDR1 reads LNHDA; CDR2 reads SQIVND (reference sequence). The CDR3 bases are TGTGCCAGTAGTTCAACTAGCGGGAGTCCCGATGAGCAGTTCTTC. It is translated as CASSSTSGSPDEQFF.

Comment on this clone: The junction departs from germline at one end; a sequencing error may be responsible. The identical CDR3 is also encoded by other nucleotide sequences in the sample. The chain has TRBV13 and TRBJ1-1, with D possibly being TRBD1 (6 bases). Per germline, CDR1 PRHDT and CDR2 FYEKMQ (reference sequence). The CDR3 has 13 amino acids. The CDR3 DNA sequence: TGTGCCAGCAGCCTAGGAGGGGGAACTGAAGCTTTCTTT. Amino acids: CASSLGGGTEAFF.